This TCR beta chain was observed in a study of T cell responses to AZD1222 COVID-19 vaccine (dated by TCRdb to 2020 to 2022). For context, the study as a whole: AZD1222 recipients given second doses at about 4 weeks or at about 12 weeks were pooled, since spike-specific TCR depth and breadth were not found to differ between the two schedules. TCR sequencing was performed for fewer than 250 trial participants, of whom around 200 were given two doses of AZD1222 and roughly 25 were given two doses of MenACWY control vaccine. Trial participants were enrolled into age subgroups of 18-55, 56-69 and 70-plus years, which contained around 140, 26 and 57 TCR-sequenced participants, respectively. What the authors observed across the whole study: Participants were mostly white British, with more females than males. The authors suggested clonal diversity may have been underestimated. Because no samples from the day 14 peak response were available, repertoires could be characterized only after the peak T cell response. The whole spike protein was spanned by vaccine-associated CD4 TCRs, and dominant responses were seen in regions 160-218 and 743-854. Reportedly, almost half of the unique spike-specific TCRs recognized epitopes lying outside the regions that are mutated in the B.1.351 and B.1.1.7 variants. Spike-specific TCR breadth and depth rose significantly after two AZD1222 doses compared with day 0 and with MenACWY recipients. The 56-69-year group was small, and its depth increase did not reach significance, likely because of low power. Conclusions about previously exposed vaccinees were limited because only six AZD1222 recipients were SARS-CoV-2 seropositive at baseline.

The CDR3 regions of human TCRbeta chains were analyzed by immunosequencing. The paper's processing steps were these. TCRs in the repertoires were matched against a reference library of SARS-CoV-2-specific TCRs that had been generated with the MIRA antigen-specificity platform. Breadth meant the fraction of unique TCRs that were SARS-CoV-2-associated, whereas depth meant the fraction of total T cells that were SARS-CoV-2-associated. Using the MIRA data, every spike-specific TCR was mapped to the spike region that the TCR reacted to and assigned to either a CD4 or a CD8 class. Log10-transformed breadth and depth values were compared by one-way ANOVA with Sidak's multiple comparisons tests. TCRdb holds this immuneACCESS table with in-frame rearrangements only. Some clones are missing; in checked studies, unresolved V genes explain under half, and the rest has no known cause. V and J calls and clone size are given by that table; D and trimming were obtained from the DNA. Present in this sample are around 200,000 clones, roughly 90% of which were seen just once. The top ten hold over 0.85% of the sample.

The sample's time point, from its label and the paper: baseline before first vaccination. Vaccinee samples were obtained from the UK trials COV001 and COV002, which included a single-blind randomized controlled phase 2/3 trial of AZD1222 (ChAdOx1 nCoV-19) in healthy adults. For TCRbeta chain sequencing, PBMC samples were collected from trial participants at day 0 and at day 28 after the second dose. The count of this clone is one. Its antigen is not yet known. Base qualities are not provided; no much larger clone lies one nucleotide away. There are 14 amino acids in the CDR3, from cysteine to phenylalanine inclusive. CDR3 DNA only is kept here, 42 bases in frame from base 1. The germline V gene supplies CDR1 KGHSH and CDR2 LQKENI. V is cut by 0 bases and J by 1 base, and the space between the germline ends is 7 bases.

The receptor was isolated from an adult in good health. The sequenced sample was peripheral blood, obtained on day 0 of AZD1222 vaccination. The chain employs TRBV18 and TRBJ2-7, with TRBD1 as a weak D call on 5 bases. The DNA sequence is TGTGCCAGCTCACCACCCCCAGGGTCCTACGAGCAGTACTTC. This yields the protein CASSPPPGSYEQYF.